These T cell receptor beta chains were read from a single sample in a study of cytomegalovirus exposure and HLA in healthy donors. Using immunoSEQ multiplex PCR, the repertoire was profiled, and TCRdb retains in-frame clones only, with some absent. The table has about 150,000 clones, about 64% seen once. Sequenced material: PBMCs. These receptors originate from a woman aged 55-75 years in good health and CMV-seropositive. Both conserved end residues are part of each CDR3. D genes are given only for firm matches. Only part of the rows carry a size: once, few, many, or a class if the clone is expanded.

v_call	j_call	d_call	clone_size	cdr3_aa	cdr3_nt
TRBV27	TRBJ1-1	-	-	CASSLTVRDTEAFF	TGTGCCAGCAGTTTAACAGTCCGCGACACTGAAGCTTTCTTT
TRBV4-1	TRBJ2-7	TRBD2	once	CASSQDGGGLELYEQYF	TGCGCCAGCAGCCAAGATGGTGGAGGACTAGAACTCTACGAGCAGTACTTC
TRBV4-2	TRBJ2-2	TRBD2	-	CASSNGLAGAITGELFF	TGTGCCAGCAGCAACGGACTAGCGGGAGCAATAACCGGGGAGCTGTTTTTT
TRBV6-5	TRBJ2-7	-	-	CASSYRTSYEQYF	TGTGCCAGCAGTTACAGGACTTCCTACGAGCAGTACTTC
TRBV4-1	TRBJ2-7	-	few	CARDRDRDSGSSYEQYF	TGCGCCAGAGACCGGGACAGGGATAGCGGGAGTTCCTACGAGCAGTACTTC
TRBV19	TRBJ1-1	-	-	CASSSGGQTNTEAFF	TGTGCCAGTAGTAGTGGAGGGCAAACGAACACTGAAGCTTTCTTT
TRBV30	TRBJ2-7	-	-	CAWGRQVPYEQYF	TGTGCCTGGGGTCGACAGGTTCCCTACGAGCAGTACTTC
TRBV6-5	TRBJ1-5	TRBD1	-	CASSYNRGDQPQHF	TGTGCCAGCAGTTACAACAGGGGCGATCAGCCCCAGCATTTT
TRBV27	TRBJ2-7	TRBD2	few	CASSLAGDYEQYF	TGTGCCAGCAGTCTAGCGGGAGACTACGAGCAGTACTTC
TRBV5-1	TRBJ1-1	-	-	CASSWQGGGDTEAFF	TGCGCCAGCAGCTGGCAGGGCGGTGGGGACACTGAAGCTTTCTTT
TRBV7-6	TRBJ2-3	TRBD1	few	CASSLTGGADTQYF	TGTGCCAGCAGCTTAACAGGGGGCGCAGATACGCAGTATTTT
TRBV9	TRBJ2-3	TRBD1	-	CASSVYPGQGATPTDTQYF	TGTGCCAGCAGCGTATATCCGGGACAGGGGGCCACCCCCACAGATACGCAGTATTTT
TRBV18	TRBJ1-2	TRBD1	-	CASSPRTGDGYTF	TGTGCCAGCTCACCCCGGACAGGGGACGGCTACACCTTC
TRBV7-9	TRBJ2-4	TRBD1	-	CASSPQGDIQYF	TGTGCCAGCAGCCCACAGGGGGACATTCAGTACTTC
TRBV5-1	TRBJ2-3	TRBD1	-	CASSLVGQGTDTQYF	TGCGCCAGCAGCTTGGTGGGACAGGGGACAGATACGCAGTATTTT
TRBV28	TRBJ1-2	TRBD1	-	CASSLSRGHYGYTF	TGTGCCAGCAGTTTATCCAGGGGGCACTATGGCTACACCTTC
TRBV5-4	TRBJ2-3	-	-	CASSPGARTDTQYF	TGTGCCAGCAGCCCAGGCGCCCGCACAGATACGCAGTATTTT
TRBV27	TRBJ2-3	TRBD1	-	CASSLWDSTDTQYF	TGTGCCAGCAGTTTATGGGACAGTACAGATACGCAGTATTTT
TRBV18	TRBJ1-5	TRBD1	-	CASSPLQGMGNQPQHF	TGTGCCAGCTCACCATTACAGGGGATGGGAAATCAGCCCCAGCATTTT
TRBV7-2	TRBJ2-2	TRBD2	-	CASSRLAENTGELFF	TGTGCCAGCAGCCGACTAGCGGAGAACACCGGGGAGCTGTTTTTT
TRBV6-5	TRBJ1-3	TRBD1	few	CASRGQGSGNTIYF	TGTGCCAGCAGAGGACAGGGCTCTGGAAACACCATATATTTT
TRBV7-9	TRBJ1-1	-	-	CASSLVGGWNTEAFF	TGTGCCAGCAGCTTAGTAGGGGGTTGGAACACTGAAGCTTTCTTT